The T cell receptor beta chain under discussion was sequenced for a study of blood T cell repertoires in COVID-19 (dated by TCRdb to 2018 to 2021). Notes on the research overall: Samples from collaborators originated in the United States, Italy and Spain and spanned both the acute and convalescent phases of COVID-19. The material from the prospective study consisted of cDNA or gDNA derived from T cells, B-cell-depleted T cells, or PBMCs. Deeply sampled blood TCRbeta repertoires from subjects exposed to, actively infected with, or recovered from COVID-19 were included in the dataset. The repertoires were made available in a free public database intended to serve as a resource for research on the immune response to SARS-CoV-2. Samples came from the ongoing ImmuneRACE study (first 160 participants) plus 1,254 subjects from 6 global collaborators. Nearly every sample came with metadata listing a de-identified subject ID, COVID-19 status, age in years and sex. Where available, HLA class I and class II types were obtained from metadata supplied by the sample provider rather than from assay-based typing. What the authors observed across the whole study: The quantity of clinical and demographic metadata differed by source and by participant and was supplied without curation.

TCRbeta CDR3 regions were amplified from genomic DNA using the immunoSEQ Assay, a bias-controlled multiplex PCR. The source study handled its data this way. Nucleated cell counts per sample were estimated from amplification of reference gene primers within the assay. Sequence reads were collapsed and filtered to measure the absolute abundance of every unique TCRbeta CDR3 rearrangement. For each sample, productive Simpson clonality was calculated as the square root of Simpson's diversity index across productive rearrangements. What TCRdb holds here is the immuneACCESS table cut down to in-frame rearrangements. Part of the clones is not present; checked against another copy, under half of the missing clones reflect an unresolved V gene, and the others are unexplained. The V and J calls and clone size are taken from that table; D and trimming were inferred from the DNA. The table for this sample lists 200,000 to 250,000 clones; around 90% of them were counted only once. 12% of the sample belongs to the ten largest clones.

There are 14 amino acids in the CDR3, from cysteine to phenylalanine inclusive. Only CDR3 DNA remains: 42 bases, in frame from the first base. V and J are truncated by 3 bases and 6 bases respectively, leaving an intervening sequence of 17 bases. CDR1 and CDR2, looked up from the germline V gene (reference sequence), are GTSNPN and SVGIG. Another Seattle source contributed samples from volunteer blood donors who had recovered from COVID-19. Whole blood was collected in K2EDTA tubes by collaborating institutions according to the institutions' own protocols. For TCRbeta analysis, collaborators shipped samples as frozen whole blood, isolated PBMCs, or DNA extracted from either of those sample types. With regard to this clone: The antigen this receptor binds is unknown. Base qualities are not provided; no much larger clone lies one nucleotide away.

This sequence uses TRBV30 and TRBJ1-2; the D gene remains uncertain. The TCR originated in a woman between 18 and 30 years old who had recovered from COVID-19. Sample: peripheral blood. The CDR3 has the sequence CAWSHPPGEDGYTF. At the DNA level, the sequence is TGTGCCTGGAGCCACCCCCCCGGGGAGGATGGCTACACCTTC.